A selection of T cell receptor beta chains follows, all from one sample in a study of response to subunit inactivated influenza vaccine. One entry per CDR3 protein, called by TCRdb with MiXCR from the RT-PCR reads. The sample consists of some 640,000 distinct CDR3 sequences, approximately 14% of them appearing once. The sample was PBMCs from blood, taken less than 15 days before vaccination. The receptor source for this set is a man between 45 and 60 years old who received an inactivated influenza vaccine. The CDR3 runs from the conserved cysteine through the conserved F or W. The D gene is left open where the match is weak. For some rows the clone size is stated as once, few or many, or as a class when expanded; others skip it.

clone_size d_call j_call v_call cdr3_nt cdr3_aa
- TRBD2 TRBJ2-3 TRBV5-4 TGTGCCAGCAGCTTGTCGCGGGGGTCCACAGATACGCAGTATTTT CASSLSRGSTDTQYF
- TRBD1 TRBJ2-7 TRBV6-5 TGTGCCAGCAGTTACTCCTACAGGGGGCTGTACGAGCAGTACTTC CASSYSYRGLYEQYF
- - TRBJ2-1 TRBV29-1 TGCAGCGGGAGGCGACTAGGAGAGGGCAATGAGCAGTTCTTC CSGRRLGEGNEQFF
- - TRBJ1-1 TRBV29-1 TGCAGCGTCGAACAAGGGACTGAAGCTTTCTTT CSVEQGTEAFF
- - TRBJ1-6 TRBV2 TGTGCCAGCACCGAGGGCCCTACTAATTCACCCCTCCACTTT CASTEGPTNSPLHF
- - TRBJ2-7 TRBV4-2 TGTGCCAGCAGCCAAGATTGGTACGAGCAGTACTTC CASSQDWYEQYF
few TRBD1 TRBJ1-6 TRBV28 TGTGCCAGCAGTTTCAGGGGGGCCCTCTATAATTCACCCCTCCACTTT CASSFRGALYNSPLHF
- - TRBJ2-3 TRBV15 TGTGCCACGAGGCCTGGAGGGCCGAGCACAGATACGCAGTATTTT CATRPGGPSTDTQYF
few TRBD2 TRBJ2-5 TRBV4-2 TGTGCCAGCAGCCAAGAGGGTAGGACTAGACAAGAGACCCAGTACTTC CASSQEGRTRQETQYF
many - TRBJ2-1 TRBV5-1 TGCGCCAGCAGCTTGGATTGGGGGGACAATGAGCAGTTCTTC CASSLDWGDNEQFF
many - TRBJ2-3 TRBV5-1 TGCGCCAGCAGCCTCGGGACCTCCGGGCCAGATACGCAGTATTTT CASSLGTSGPDTQYF
- - TRBJ2-3 TRBV7-9 TGTGCCAGCAGCGAACCGGGTCCGCAGGGGCAGTATTTT CASSEPGPQGQYF
- - TRBJ2-1 TRBV3-1 TGTGCCAGCAGCCAAGATCTTTGGACCCTCTCCTACAATGAGCAGTTCTTC CASSQDLWTLSYNEQFF
- TRBD2 TRBJ2-3 TRBV30 TGTGCCTGGAGTCCAGAACGGGGGGAAGAAGATACGCAGTATTTT CAWSPERGEEDTQYF
- TRBD1 TRBJ2-2 TRBV6-2/TRBV6-3 TGTGCCAGCAGTCTTCGGGCCCGGGACAGGGTCCCCGGGGAGCTGTTTTTT CASSLRARDRVPGELFF
many - TRBJ2-7 TRBV5-1 TGCGCCAGCAGCACCGCTACCGGGACGGGGAAATACGAGCAGTACTTC CASSTATGTGKYEQYF
many TRBD2 TRBJ2-7 TRBV4-2 TGTGCCAGCAGCCCTAGCGGGAACTACGAGCAGTACTTC CASSPSGNYEQYF
- TRBD1 TRBJ1-1 TRBV29-1 TGCAGCGCGAATGCAGGGGGCCCCGGCACTGAAGCTTTCTTT CSANAGGPGTEAFF
once TRBD1 TRBJ2-7 TRBV5-1 TGCGCCAGCAGCTTGGGGGCAGGGGGCTCGGACGAGCAGTACTTC CASSLGAGGSDEQYF
few - TRBJ1-1 TRBV12-3/TRBV12-4 TGTGCCAGCAGTCTAGGTGTCGGGGCTGAAGCTTTCTTT CASSLGVGAEAFF
- - TRBJ2-3 TRBV10-3 TGTGCCATCAGTGATCACATCGGGGGTCGTACTAGCACAGATACGCAGTATTTT CAISDHIGGRTSTDTQYF
- - TRBJ1-6 TRBV12-3/TRBV12-4 TGTGCCAGCAGCGGGCGAAGCAATTCACCCCTCCACTTT CASSGRSNSPLHF
- - TRBJ2-7 TRBV5-1 TGCGCCAGCAGCTTTTTGGATCACTCCTACGAGCAGTACTTC CASSFLDHSYEQYF
- - TRBJ1-4 TRBV12-3/TRBV12-4 TGTGCCAGCAGTTTAGGCCGACGGGGCACGGGTGAAAAACTGTTTTTT CASSLGRRGTGEKLFF
- - TRBJ1-1 TRBV7-2 TGTGCCAGCAGCTTAGCGCGCGATAACACTGAAGCTTTCTTT CASSLARDNTEAFF
- TRBD2 TRBJ2-3 TRBV27 TGTGCCAGCAGTTTAATAGCGGGAGGTGTCTGTACAGATACGCAGTATTTT CASSLIAGGVCTDTQYF
once - TRBJ2-7 TRBV7-2 TGTGCCAGCAGCATTGACAGAGGCGAGCAGTACTTC CASSIDRGEQYF
few TRBD1 TRBJ1-6 TRBV28 TGTGCCAGCAGGAGACAGGGGGCACTGAATTCACCCCTCCACTTT CASRRQGALNSPLHF
few - TRBJ1-5 TRBV12-3/TRBV12-4 TGTGCCAGCAGACCAGGGGTATTGGGCAATCAGCCCCAGCATTTT CASRPGVLGNQPQHF
few - TRBJ2-2 TRBV12-3/TRBV12-4 TGTGCCACGGGGCGAACCGGGGAGCTGTTTTTT CATGRTGELFF
few TRBD1 TRBJ1-2 TRBV12-3/TRBV12-4 TGTGCCAGCAGCAAACAGGGGATAGACTATGGCTACACCTTC CASSKQGIDYGYTF
few TRBD1 TRBJ1-1 TRBV5-1 TGCGCCAGCAGCCCCAGGGGGGAGGAAGCTTTCTTT CASSPRGEEAFF
many - TRBJ2-1 TRBV4-1 TGCGCCAGCAGCCAAGATTCCGGGAATCTCGAGCAGTTCTTC CASSQDSGNLEQFF
few TRBD1 TRBJ1-6 TRBV7-9 TGTGCCAGCAGCCGACAGGGGTCAGGCTCACCCCTCCACTTT CASSRQGSGSPLHF
few - TRBJ1-2 TRBV11-2 TGTGCCAGCACCTCGGCAGGGAACGGCTACACCTTC CASTSAGNGYTF
- - TRBJ2-2 TRBV7-2 TGTGCCAGCAGCTTACAGGCCCAGATAACCGGGGAGCTGTTTTTT CASSLQAQITGELFF
- TRBD1 TRBJ1-5 TRBV12-3/TRBV12-4 TGTGCCAGCAGTGAACAGGGGGGAAGGAATCAGCCCCAGCATTTT CASSEQGGRNQPQHF
- - TRBJ1-5 TRBV12-3/TRBV12-4 TGTGCCAGCAGTATGTCGCACAATCAGCCCCAGCATTTT CASSMSHNQPQHF
- TRBD1 TRBJ2-7 TRBV11-2 TGTGCCAGCAGCTTAGATCCGGGACAGACCTACGAGCAGTACTTC CASSLDPGQTYEQYF
few TRBD2 TRBJ2-1 TRBV11-2 TGTGCCAGCAGCCCTGGTAGCGGGATAGCTCGGTCTTTCAATGAGCAGTTCTTC CASSPGSGIARSFNEQFF
- TRBD1 TRBJ2-5 TRBV6-1 TGTGCCAGCAGTCCCGGGACAGGGCTCAAGACCCAGTACTTC CASSPGTGLKTQYF
- TRBD2 TRBJ2-3 TRBV20-1 TGCAGCGGACTAGCGGGGGGCCTCGCAGATACGCAGTATTTT CSGLAGGLADTQYF
few - TRBJ2-3 TRBV7-2 TGTGCCAGCAGCTCCGCCGGGACACTTAGCACAGATACGCAGTATTTT CASSSAGTLSTDTQYF
few - TRBJ2-1 TRBV11-1 TGTGCCAGCACGGTGGGGTCCTACAATGAGCAGTTCTTC CASTVGSYNEQFF
- - TRBJ1-3 TRBV6-1 TGTGCCAGCAGGGGTCCAGGCTCTGGAAACACCATATATTTT CASRGPGSGNTIYF
- - TRBJ2-7 TRBV2 TGTGCCAGCAAGGGCAGTACCTACGAGCAGTACTTC CASKGSTYEQYF